One and the same sample provided the 20 T cell receptor beta chains below, sequenced in a study of CD8 T cells in cerebrospinal fluid in Alzheimer's disease. TCRdb reprocessed the 10x single-cell sequencing reads and keeps a single row for each CDR3 protein, giving no DNA. The listing records about 1,500 distinct CDR3 sequences. The sample was cerebrospinal fluid. The receptor set was obtained from a human donor with mild cognitive impairment.

In terms of frequency, this clonotype is medium-sized. V gene TRBV20-1 combines with J gene TRBJ2-1; TCRdb's D call of TRBD1 is untestable without DNA. Looked up from germline, CDR1 is DFQATT and CDR2 is SNEGSKA (reference sequence). CDR3 length: 16 residues. CDR3 amino acids: CSARDVGGGRYNEQFF.

The rearrangement uses TRBV11-2 and TRBJ2-7; TCRdb outputs TRBD1, but without DNA this stays unchecked. CDR1 SGHAT and CDR2 FQNNGV come from the germline V gene. The CDR3 length is 18 residues. CDR3 in amino acids: CASSLDQGTGRVFYEQYF.

This clonotype is called medium-sized based on its frequency. V and J are TRBV12-5 and TRBJ2-3; there is no DNA to check the TCRdb D call of TRBD1. This CDR3 spans 12 amino acids. Germline CDR1 and CDR2: LGHNT and FRNRAP. The CDR3 is CASGGSPDTQYF.

In terms of frequency, this clonotype is medium-sized. The CDR3 loop is CASRLGGPETQYF. The chain uses TRBV11-2 and TRBJ2-5; TCRdb's D call of TRBD1 is untestable without DNA. This CDR3 region has 13 residues. In germline, CDR1 is SGHAT, CDR2 FQNNGV.

This clonotype is classed as medium-sized by frequency. The chain employs TRBV7-2 and TRBJ1-1; the D call of TRBD1 rests on TCRdb alone, since no DNA is present to check it. Germline CDR1 and CDR2: SGHTA and FQGNSA. The CDR3 length is 13 residues. The CDR3 sequence: CASSLRGGTEAFF.

This clonotype is deemed large by its frequency. The CDR3: CASSQDVWSSYNSPLHF. The V gene is TRBV3-1, the J gene TRBJ1-6. Germline CDR1 is LGHDT and CDR2 is YNNKEL (reference sequence). This CDR3 spans 17 amino acids.

Judged by frequency, this clonotype is medium-sized. The V call is TRBV19, the J call TRBJ1-2. Germline values: CDR1 LNHDA, CDR2 SQIVND (reference sequence). The CDR3 has 13 amino acids. CDR3 amino acids: CASRRGMIYGYTF.

This clonotype is called medium-sized based on its frequency. This sequence joins TRBV7-9 and TRBJ2-7; TCRdb picks TRBD1, but there is no DNA to check that call. CDR1 SEHNR and CDR2 FQNEAQ come from the germline V gene (reference sequence). The CDR3 extends over 14 amino acids. The CDR3 is CASSLGTGGREQYF.

This clonotype ranks as large (0.1 to 1%) in terms of frequency. This rearrangement joins TRBV3-1 to TRBJ2-3; TCRdb selects TRBD2, and the lack of DNA leaves this call unchecked. This CDR3 contains 15 residues. Looked up from germline, CDR1 is LGHDT and CDR2 is YNNKEL (reference sequence). The CDR3: CASSLTLAPTDTQYF.

This clonotype registers medium-sized by frequency. J is TRBJ2-2 and V is TRBV7-8; lacking DNA, the TRBD2 call made by TCRdb goes unchecked. The length of the CDR3 is 14 residues. Germline loops: CDR1 SGHVS, CDR2 FQNEAQ. CDR3 sequence: CASSYPSAAGELFF.

This clonotype shows up as medium-sized by frequency. This rearrangement joins TRBV13 to TRBJ1-1. The CDR3 is made up of 15 amino acids. Germline lookup yields CDR1 PRHDT and CDR2 FYEKMQ (reference sequence). CDR3 amino acids: CASSFAGGVNTEAFF.

This clonotype is deemed medium-sized by its frequency. The chain carries TRBV4-3 and TRBJ2-2; TCRdb's D gene call, TRBD1, goes unchecked for lack of DNA. This CDR3 is 17 amino acids long. CDR1 and CDR2 from the germline V gene are LGHNA and YSLEER. CDR3 region: CASSQDARGSNTGELFF.

This clonotype is called medium-sized (0.01 to 0.1%) based on its frequency. The CDR3 spells CASSLHSHNQPQHF. V is TRBV12-3 or TRBV12-4 and J is TRBJ1-5. CDR3 length: 14 amino acids.

This clonotype is called medium-sized (0.01 to 0.1%) based on its frequency. The rearrangement joins TRBV2 to TRBJ1-2. The CDR3 has 13 residues. The germline V gene has CDR1 SNHLY and CDR2 FYNNEI. The CDR3 here is CASSVEGHYGYTF.

By frequency, this clonotype is large (0.1 to 1%). V is TRBV20-1 and J is TRBJ1-5. The CDR3 totals 14 residues. Looked up from germline, CDR1 is DFQATT and CDR2 is SNEGSKA (reference sequence). The CDR3 sequence is CSATVPDFTQPQHF.

This clonotype is medium-sized by frequency. The chain has TRBV20-1 and TRBJ1-1; TCRdb picks TRBD1, but there is no DNA to check that call. This CDR3 has 15 amino acids. The germline CDR1 and CDR2 sequences are DFQATT and SNEGSKA (reference sequence). The CDR3 sequence: CSATVGGTGRGEAFF.

Measured by frequency, this clonotype is medium-sized. The rearrangement links TRBV5-1 to TRBJ2-1. Germline CDR1 SGHRS, CDR2 YFSETQ. This CDR3 spans 14 amino acids. The CDR3 protein is CASSLQSSYNEQFF.

The V call is TRBV12-2, the J call TRBJ2-4; TCRdb gives TRBD2 as the D gene, but with no DNA this cannot be confirmed. TRBV12-2 is flagged as a pseudogene. The CDR3 totals 18 residues. CDR3 region: CASRLARADLLAKNIQYF.

Its frequency marks this clonotype as large. The V and J genes are TRBV7-9 and TRBJ1-4; TCRdb calls TRBD1, which cannot be checked without DNA. This CDR3 is built from 15 residues. Germline V lookup: CDR1 SEHNR, CDR2 FQNEAQ (reference sequence). CDR3 region: CASSPRTGSDEKLFF.

In terms of frequency, this clonotype is medium-sized. This chain's CDR3 is CASSELGYTGELFF. The gene calls are TRBV2 and TRBJ2-2. The CDR3 runs 14 residues. Germline loops: CDR1 SNHLY, CDR2 FYNNEI.